The 14 T cell receptor beta chains below all came from one sample that was sequenced in a study of T cell repertoires and HLA-DP antigens. Antigen specificity for these receptors is unknown. TCRdb keeps only in-frame clones here, not all; method: immunoSEQ multiplex PCR. The sample carries about 89,000 clones, about 89% recorded once. Sample: CD4+ T cells from PBMCs. The receptors derive from a man in his fifties in good health and CMV-seronegative.

The rearrangement links TRBV6-6 to TRBJ1-1, with no clear D. The CDR3 covers 13 residues. CDR1 MNHNY and CDR2 SVGAGI come from the germline V gene (reference sequence). V was clipped by 2 bases and J by 0 bases, with 4 bases between them. Here the CDR3 DNA reads TGTGCCAGCAGTTACCTATTGAACACTGAAGCTTTCTTT. As protein: CASSYLLNTEAFF.

The V and J genes are TRBV4-1 and TRBJ2-1; possibly TRBD1 for D (5 bases). CDR1 MGHRA and CDR2 YSYEKL come from the germline V gene. V was cut by 1 base and J by 12 bases, with 10 bases left in between. There are 12 residues in the CDR3. This CDR3 is CASSQVGAGQFF. The CDR3 bases are TGCGCCAGCAGCCAAGTTGGGGCCGGGCAGTTCTTC.

The rearrangement links TRBV4-3 to TRBJ2-7; D perhaps matches TRBD2 (6 bases). The germline CDR1 and CDR2 sequences are LGHNA and YSLEER. The V end was cut by 0 bases, the J end by 4 bases, with 19 bases between. CDR3 size: 17 residues. This chain's CDR3 is CASSQDRFKVGGYEQYF. The CDR3 region has the DNA TGCGCCAGCAGCCAAGACCGGTTCAAGGTGGGGGGTTACGAGCAGTACTTC.

J is TRBJ2-1 and V is TRBV11-2; TRBD1 agrees at 8 bases. The CDR3 runs 13 residues. Germline CDR1 and CDR2: SGHAT and FQNNGV. J gave up 6 bases and V 7 bases, and 5 bases lay outside the gene matches. The CDR3 DNA sequence: TGTGCCAGCAACCGACAGGGGAGCAATGAGCAGTTCTTC. Amino acids: CASNRQGSNEQFF.

The chain uses TRBV10-3 and TRBJ1-1; D is ambiguous. This CDR3 contains 11 residues. V dropped 6 bases and J dropped 6 bases, with 8 bases sitting between them. Germline V gives CDR1 ENHRY, CDR2 SYGVKD. The CDR3 region has the DNA TGTGCCATCAGCCGGACGGCTGAAGCTTTCTTT. Its translation: CAISRTAEAFF.

The J gene is TRBJ2-5, the V gene TRBV19; TRBD1 matches 7 bases. Germline V lookup: CDR1 LNHDA, CDR2 SQIVND (reference sequence). The CDR3 is 16 residues long. Germline trimming cut 1 base from V and 1 base from J; bases unmatched to any gene: 6. The chain's CDR3 is CASSIGQGTVQETQYF. CDR3 DNA sequence: TGTGCCAGTAGTATAGGACAGGGTACTGTCCAAGAGACCCAGTACTTC.

The rearrangement joins TRBV18 to TRBJ2-5, with D possibly being TRBD1 (7 bases). V was clipped by 2 bases and J by 7 bases, with 11 bases between them. The germline gives CDR1 KGHSH, CDR2 LQKENI. CDR3 length: 13 amino acids. CDR3 nucleotides: TGTGCCAGCTCACCAATCCAGGGGGGGACCCAGTACTTC. Translated, it gives CASSPIQGGTQYF.

The rearrangement links TRBV10-3 to TRBJ1-1; tentative D call: TRBD1 (5 bases). Trimming took off 2 bases at V and 10 bases at J, with 14 bases between the two ends. CDR3 length: 13 residues. Per germline, CDR1 ENHRY and CDR2 SYGVKD. The CDR3 is CAISEGRVSTAFF. CDR3 coding DNA: TGTGCCATCAGTGAGGGCAGGGTATCTACAGCTTTCTTT.

CDR3 bases: TGCGCCAGCAGTAACGGCCGGGGCACTGAAGCTTTCTTT. Translating it yields CASSNGRGTEAFF. The V and J genes are TRBV5-1 and TRBJ1-1; D gene unclear. Per the germline V gene, CDR1 is SGHRS and CDR2 is YFSETQ. The CDR3 length is 13 residues. V lost 5 bases and J 4 bases, leaving 12 bases between the germline ends.

J is TRBJ2-5 and V is TRBV7-2; D gene ambiguous. Germline CDR1 and CDR2: SGHTA and FQGNSA. The ends were cut back, 5 bases at V and 5 bases at J, with 6 bases in the middle. CDR3 length: 11 amino acids. In DNA, the CDR3 is TGTGCCAGCAGCGCCGTGGAGACCCAGTACTTC. Translating gives CASSAVETQYF.

The chain employs TRBV5-1 and TRBJ2-5; TRBD2 matches 9 bases. Germline trimming cut 0 bases from V and 0 bases from J; bases unmatched to any gene: 0. The germline V gene encodes CDR1 SGHRS and CDR2 YFSETQ. The CDR3 has 15 residues. CDR3 bases: TGCGCCAGCAGCTTGGGCGGGGGGGACCAAGAGACCCAGTACTTC. It specifies CASSLGGGDQETQYF. Based on the CDR3 plus reference TRBV5-1 and TRBJ2-5, the full variable domain is KAGVTQTPRYLIKTRGQQVTLSCSPISGHRSVSWYQQTPGQGLQFLFEYFSETQRNKGNFPGRFSGRQFSNSRSEMNVSTLELGDSALYLCASSLGGGDQETQYFGPGTRLLVL.

V usage is TRBV27 and J usage is TRBJ2-6; unclear D gene. The CDR3 length is 16 residues. The V end was cut by 3 bases, the J end by 4 bases, with 13 bases between. Germline V lookup: CDR1 MNHEY, CDR2 SMNVEV (reference sequence). This chain's CDR3 is CASSFDPAGGANVLTF. DNA of the CDR3: TGTGCCAGCAGTTTCGACCCTGCTGGGGGGGCCAACGTCCTGACTTTC.

The chain combines TRBV6-6 with TRBJ1-2; 8 bases map to TRBD1. V was clipped by 6 bases and J by 7 bases; unmatched bases: 13. In germline, CDR1 is MNHNY, CDR2 SVGAGI (reference sequence). The CDR3 has 15 amino acids. The CDR3 spells CASRLAGTGTIGYTF. The CDR3 DNA sequence: TGTGCCAGCAGACTGGCGGGGACAGGAACTATTGGCTACACCTTC.

V is TRBV2 and J is TRBJ2-2; no definite D call. The germline V and J ends were trimmed by 3 bases and 7 bases, with 3 bases remaining between them. CDR1 SNHLY and CDR2 FYNNEI come from the germline V gene. CDR3 size: 11 residues. CDR3 protein: CASSDLGELFF. The CDR3 bases are TGTGCCAGCAGTGACCTCGGGGAGCTGTTTTTT. Drawing the rest from reference TRBV2 and TRBJ2-2, the complete variable domain is EPEVTQTPSHQVTQMGQEVILRCVPISNHLYFYWYRQILGQKVEFLVSFYNNEISEKSEIFDDQFSVERPDGSNFTLKIRSTKLEDSAMYFCASSDLGELFFGEGSRLTVL.